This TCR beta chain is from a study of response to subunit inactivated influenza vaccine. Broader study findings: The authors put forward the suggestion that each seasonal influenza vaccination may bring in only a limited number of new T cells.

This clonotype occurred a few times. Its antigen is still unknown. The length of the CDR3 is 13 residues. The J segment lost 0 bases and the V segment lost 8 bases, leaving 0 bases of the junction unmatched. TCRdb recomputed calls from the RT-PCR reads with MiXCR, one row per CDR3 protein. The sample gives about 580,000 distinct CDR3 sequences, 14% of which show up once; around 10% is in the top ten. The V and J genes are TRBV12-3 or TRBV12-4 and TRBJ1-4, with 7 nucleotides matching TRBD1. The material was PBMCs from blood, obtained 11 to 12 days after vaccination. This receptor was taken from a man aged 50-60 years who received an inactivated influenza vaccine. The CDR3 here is CASGTATNEKLFF. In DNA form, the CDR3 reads TGTGCCAGCGGGACAGCAACTAATGAAAAACTGTTTTTT.